This TCR beta chain was recovered during a study of blood T cells in healthy people across ages. A second PCR, run for roughly 7 to 11 cycles, used a sample-barcoded 5' primer plus a J-beta primer mix. TCRdb reanalysed the 5' RACE reads using MiXCR and keeps one entry per CDR3 protein. The data show roughly 1.7 million distinct CDR3 sequences, roughly 32% seen once. Trimming shortened V by 6 bases and J by 2 bases, and 20 bases separated the two germline ends. The CDR3 extends over 16 amino acids. Germline V gene data show CDR1 as MNHEY and CDR2 as SMNVEV (reference sequence). The material sequenced was blood. The sequence was obtained from a woman aged 30 to 39 in good health. The chain uses TRBV27 and TRBJ2-7; D possibly corresponds to TRBD2 (6 bases). CDR3 bases: TGTGCCAGCAGACCACTAGCTCCACGACCTGCCTACGAGCAGTACTTC. Its translation is CASRPLAPRPAYEQYF.